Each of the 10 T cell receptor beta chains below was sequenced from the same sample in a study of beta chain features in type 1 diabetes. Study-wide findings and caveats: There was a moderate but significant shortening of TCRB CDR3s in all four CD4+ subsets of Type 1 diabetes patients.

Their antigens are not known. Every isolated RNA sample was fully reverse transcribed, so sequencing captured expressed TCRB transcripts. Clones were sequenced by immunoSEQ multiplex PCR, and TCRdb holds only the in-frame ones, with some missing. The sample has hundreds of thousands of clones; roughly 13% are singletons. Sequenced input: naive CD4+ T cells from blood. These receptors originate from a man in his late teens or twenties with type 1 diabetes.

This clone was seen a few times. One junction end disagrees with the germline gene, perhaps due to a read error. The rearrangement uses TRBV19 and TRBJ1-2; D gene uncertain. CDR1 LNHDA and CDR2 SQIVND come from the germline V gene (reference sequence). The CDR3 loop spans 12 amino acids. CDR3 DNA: TGTGCCAGTAGTATCGTGGGGTTCGCCCCTCGATTC. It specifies CASSIVGFAPRF.

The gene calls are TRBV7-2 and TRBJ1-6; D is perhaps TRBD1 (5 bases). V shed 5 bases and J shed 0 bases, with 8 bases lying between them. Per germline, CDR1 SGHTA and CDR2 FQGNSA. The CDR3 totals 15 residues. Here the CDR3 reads CASSRQSSYNSPLHF. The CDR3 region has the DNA TGTGCCAGCAGCCGACAGAGCTCCTATAATTCACCCCTCCACTTT.

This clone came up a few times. The CDR3, as DNA: TGTGCCAGCAGCCAGATACCGGGACAGATTAATGAAAAACTGTTTTTT. Encoded protein: CASSQIPGQINEKLFF. This chain joins TRBV7-6 and TRBJ1-4, with 7 bases fitting TRBD1. Germline lookup yields CDR1 SGHVS and CDR2 FNYEAQ. CDR3 length equals 16 residues. The trim removed 5 bases at V and 4 bases at J, leaving 10 bases unmatched.

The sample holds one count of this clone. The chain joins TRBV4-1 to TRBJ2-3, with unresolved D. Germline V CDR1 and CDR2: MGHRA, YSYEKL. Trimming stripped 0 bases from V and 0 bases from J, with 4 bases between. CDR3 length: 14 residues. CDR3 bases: TGCGCCAGCAGCCAAGAGTCCAGCACAGATACGCAGTATTTT. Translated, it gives CASSQESSTDTQYF.

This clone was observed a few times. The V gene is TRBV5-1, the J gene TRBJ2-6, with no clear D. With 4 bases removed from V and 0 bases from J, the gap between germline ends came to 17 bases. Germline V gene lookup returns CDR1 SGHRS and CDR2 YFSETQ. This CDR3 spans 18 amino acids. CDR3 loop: CASSLNRPSDSGANVLTF. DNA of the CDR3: TGCGCCAGCAGCCTGAATCGTCCCTCTGACTCTGGGGCCAACGTCCTGACTTTC.

CDR3 in DNA: TGTGCCTGGAGTGTAAATTCAGATACGCAGTATTTT. Encoded protein: CAWSVNSDTQYF. The chain links TRBV30 to TRBJ2-3; D gene ambiguous. The CDR3 totals 12 residues. Germline CDR1 reads GTSNPN; CDR2 reads SVGIG (reference sequence). V lost 0 bases and J 4 bases, leaving 5 bases between the germline ends.

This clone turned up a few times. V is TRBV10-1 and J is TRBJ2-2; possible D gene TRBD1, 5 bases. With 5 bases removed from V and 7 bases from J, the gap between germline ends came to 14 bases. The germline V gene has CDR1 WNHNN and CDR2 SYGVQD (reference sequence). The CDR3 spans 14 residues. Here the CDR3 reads CASSFAGYGGELFF. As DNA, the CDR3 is TGCGCCAGCAGTTTCGCAGGGTACGGCGGGGAGCTGTTTTTT.

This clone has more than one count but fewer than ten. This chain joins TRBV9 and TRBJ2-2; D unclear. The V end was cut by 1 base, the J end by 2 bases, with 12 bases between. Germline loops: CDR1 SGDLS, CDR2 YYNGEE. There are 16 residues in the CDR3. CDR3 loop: CASSVLSQPNTGELFF. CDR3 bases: TGTGCCAGCAGCGTATTGTCCCAACCTAACACCGGGGAGCTGTTTTTT.

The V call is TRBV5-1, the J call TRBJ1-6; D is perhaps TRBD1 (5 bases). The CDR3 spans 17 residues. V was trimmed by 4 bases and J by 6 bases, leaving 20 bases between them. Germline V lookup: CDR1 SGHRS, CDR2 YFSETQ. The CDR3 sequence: CASSPIFETVGNSPLHF. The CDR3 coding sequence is TGCGCCAGCAGCCCGATTTTCGAGACAGTTGGTAATTCACCCCTCCACTTT.

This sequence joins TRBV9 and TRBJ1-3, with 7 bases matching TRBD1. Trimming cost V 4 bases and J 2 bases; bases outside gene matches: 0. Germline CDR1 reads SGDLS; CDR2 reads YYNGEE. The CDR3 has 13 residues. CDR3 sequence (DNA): TGTGCCAGCAGCCAGGGGGCTGGAAACACCATATATTTT. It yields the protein CASSQGAGNTIYF.